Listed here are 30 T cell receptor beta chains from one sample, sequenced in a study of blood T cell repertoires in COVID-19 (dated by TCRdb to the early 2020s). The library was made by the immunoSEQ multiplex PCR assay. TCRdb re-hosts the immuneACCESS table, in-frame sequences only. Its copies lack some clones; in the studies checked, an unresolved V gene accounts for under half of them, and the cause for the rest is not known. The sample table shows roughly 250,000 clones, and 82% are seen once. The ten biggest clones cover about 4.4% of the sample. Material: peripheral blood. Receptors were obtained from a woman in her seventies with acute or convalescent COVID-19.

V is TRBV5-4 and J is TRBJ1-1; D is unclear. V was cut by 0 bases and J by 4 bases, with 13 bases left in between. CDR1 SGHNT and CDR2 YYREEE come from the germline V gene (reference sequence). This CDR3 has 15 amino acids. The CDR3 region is CASSLGSGTSTEAFF. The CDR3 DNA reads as TGTGCCAGCAGCTTGGGAAGTGGCACAAGCACTGAAGCTTTCTTT.

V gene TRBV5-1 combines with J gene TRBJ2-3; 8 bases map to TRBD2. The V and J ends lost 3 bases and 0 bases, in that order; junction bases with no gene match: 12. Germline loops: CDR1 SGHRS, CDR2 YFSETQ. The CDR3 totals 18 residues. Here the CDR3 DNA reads TGCGCCAGCAGCTCTACTAGCGGTCGACTACTTAGCACAGATACGCAGTATTTT. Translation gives CASSSTSGRLLSTDTQYF.

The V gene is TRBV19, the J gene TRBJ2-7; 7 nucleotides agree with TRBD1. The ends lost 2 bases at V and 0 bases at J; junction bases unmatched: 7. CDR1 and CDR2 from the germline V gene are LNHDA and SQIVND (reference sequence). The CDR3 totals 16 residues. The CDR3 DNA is TGTGCCAGTAGTATAACCACAGGGGCCAGCTCCTACGAGCAGTACTTC. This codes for CASSITTGASSYEQYF.

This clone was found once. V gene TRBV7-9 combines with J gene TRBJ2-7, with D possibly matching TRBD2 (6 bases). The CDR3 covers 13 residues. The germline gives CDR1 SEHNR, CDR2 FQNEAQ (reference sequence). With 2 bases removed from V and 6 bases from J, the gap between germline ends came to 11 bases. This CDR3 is CASSLSGGSEQYF. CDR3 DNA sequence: TGTGCCAGCAGCTTATCAGGAGGGTCCGAGCAGTACTTC.

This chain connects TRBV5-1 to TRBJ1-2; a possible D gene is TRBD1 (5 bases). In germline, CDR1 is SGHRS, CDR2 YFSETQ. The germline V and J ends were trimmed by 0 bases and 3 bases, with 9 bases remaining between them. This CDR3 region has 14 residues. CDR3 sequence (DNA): TGCGCCAGCAGCTTGGTCCAGGGCGACTATGGCTACACCTTC. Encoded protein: CASSLVQGDYGYTF.

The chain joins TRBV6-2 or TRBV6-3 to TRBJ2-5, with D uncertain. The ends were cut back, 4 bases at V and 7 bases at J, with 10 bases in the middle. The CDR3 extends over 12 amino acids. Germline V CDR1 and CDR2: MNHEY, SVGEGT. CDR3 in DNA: TGTGCCAGCAGTTCTTCCCTTCGGACCCAGTACTTC. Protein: CASSSSLRTQYF.

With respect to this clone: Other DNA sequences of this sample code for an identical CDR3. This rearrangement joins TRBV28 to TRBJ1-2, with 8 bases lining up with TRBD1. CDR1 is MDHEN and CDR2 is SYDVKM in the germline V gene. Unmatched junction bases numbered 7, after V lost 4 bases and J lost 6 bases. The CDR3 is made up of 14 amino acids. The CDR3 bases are TGTGCCAGCAGTTCGACCGGACAGGGCAATGGCTACACCTTC. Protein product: CASSSTGQGNGYTF.

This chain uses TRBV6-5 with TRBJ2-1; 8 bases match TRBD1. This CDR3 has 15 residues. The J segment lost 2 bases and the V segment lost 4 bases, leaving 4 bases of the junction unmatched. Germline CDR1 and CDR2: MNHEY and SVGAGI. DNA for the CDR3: TGTGCCAGCAGTTTCACAGGGGGTCCCTACAATGAGCAGTTCTTC. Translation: CASSFTGGPYNEQFF.

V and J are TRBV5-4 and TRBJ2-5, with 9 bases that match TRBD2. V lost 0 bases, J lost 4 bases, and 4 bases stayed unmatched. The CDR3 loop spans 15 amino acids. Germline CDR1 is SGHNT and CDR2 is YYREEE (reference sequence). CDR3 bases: TGTGCCAGCAGCTTGGAAAGGACTAGCGTAGAGACCCAGTACTTC. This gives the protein CASSLERTSVETQYF.

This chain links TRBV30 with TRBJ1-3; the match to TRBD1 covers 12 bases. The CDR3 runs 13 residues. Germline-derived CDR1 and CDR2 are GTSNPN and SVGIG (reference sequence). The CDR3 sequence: CASGTGGGNTIYF. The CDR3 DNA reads TGTGCGTCAGGGACAGGGGGCGGAAACACCATATATTTT.

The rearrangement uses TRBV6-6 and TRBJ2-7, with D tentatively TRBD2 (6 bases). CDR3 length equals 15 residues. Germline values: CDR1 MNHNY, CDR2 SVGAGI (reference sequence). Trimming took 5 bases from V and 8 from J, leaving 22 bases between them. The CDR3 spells CASSPSGGSSRKQYF. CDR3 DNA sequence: TGTGCCAGCAGTCCCTCCGGAGGGTCTTCACGAAAGCAGTACTTC.

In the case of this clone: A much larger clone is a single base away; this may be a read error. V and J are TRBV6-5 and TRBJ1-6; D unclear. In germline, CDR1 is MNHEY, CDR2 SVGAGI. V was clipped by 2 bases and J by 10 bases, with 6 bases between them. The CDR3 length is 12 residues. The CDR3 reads CASSYLESPLHF. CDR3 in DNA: TGTGCCAGCAGTTACCTCGAGTCACCCCTCCACTTT.

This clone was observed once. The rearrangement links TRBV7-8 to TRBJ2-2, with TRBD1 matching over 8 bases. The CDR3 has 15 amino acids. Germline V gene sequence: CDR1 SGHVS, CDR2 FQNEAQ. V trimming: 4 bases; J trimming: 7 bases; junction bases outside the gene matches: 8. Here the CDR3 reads CASSSSTGDGGELFF. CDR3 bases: TGTGCCAGCAGCTCGTCGACAGGGGATGGCGGGGAGCTGTTTTTT.

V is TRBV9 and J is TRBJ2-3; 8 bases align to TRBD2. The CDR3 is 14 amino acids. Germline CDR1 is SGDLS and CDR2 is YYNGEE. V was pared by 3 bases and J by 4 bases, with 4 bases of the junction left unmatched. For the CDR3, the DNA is TGTGCCAGCAGCGCCGGGGGGGGACCAGATACGCAGTATTTT. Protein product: CASSAGGGPDTQYF.

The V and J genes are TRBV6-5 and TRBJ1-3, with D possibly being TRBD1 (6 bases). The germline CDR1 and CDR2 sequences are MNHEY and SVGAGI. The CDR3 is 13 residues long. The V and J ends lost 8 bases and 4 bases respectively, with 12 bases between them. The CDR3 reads CASSGHRGNTIYF. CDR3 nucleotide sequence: TGTGCCAGCTCGGGACACCGCGGAAACACCATATATTTT.

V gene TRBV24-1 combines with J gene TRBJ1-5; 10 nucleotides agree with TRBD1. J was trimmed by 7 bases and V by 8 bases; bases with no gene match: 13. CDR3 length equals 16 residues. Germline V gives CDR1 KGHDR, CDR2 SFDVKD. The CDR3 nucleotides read TGTGCCACCATGGCATCGGGACAGGGGTCCGGGCAGCCCCAGCATTTT. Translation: CATMASGQGSGQPQHF.

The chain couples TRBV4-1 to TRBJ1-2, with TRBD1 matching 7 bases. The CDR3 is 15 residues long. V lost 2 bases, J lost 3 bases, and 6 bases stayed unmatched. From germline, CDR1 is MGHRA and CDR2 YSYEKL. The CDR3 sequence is CASSQPRGQDYGYTF. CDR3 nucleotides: TGCGCCAGCAGCCAACCGCGAGGACAGGACTATGGCTACACCTTC.

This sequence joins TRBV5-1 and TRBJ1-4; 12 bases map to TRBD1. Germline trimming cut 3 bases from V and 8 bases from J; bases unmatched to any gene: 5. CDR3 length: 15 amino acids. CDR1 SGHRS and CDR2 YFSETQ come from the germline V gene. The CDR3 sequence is CASSWGQGAREKLFF. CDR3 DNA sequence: TGCGCCAGCAGCTGGGGACAGGGGGCCAGGGAAAAACTGTTTTTT. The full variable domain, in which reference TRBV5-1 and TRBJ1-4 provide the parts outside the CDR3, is KAGVTQTPRYLIKTRGQQVTLSCSPISGHRSVSWYQQTPGQGLQFLFEYFSETQRNKGNFPGRFSGRQFSNSRSEMNVSTLELGDSALYLCASSWGQGAREKLFFGSGTQLSVL.

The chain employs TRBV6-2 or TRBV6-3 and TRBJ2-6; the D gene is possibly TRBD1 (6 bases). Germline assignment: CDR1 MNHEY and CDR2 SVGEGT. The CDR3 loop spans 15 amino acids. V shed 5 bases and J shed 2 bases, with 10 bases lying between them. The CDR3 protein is CASSLEGAGANVLTF. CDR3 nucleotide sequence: TGTGCCAGCAGTCTCGAGGGGGCTGGGGCCAACGTCCTGACTTTC.

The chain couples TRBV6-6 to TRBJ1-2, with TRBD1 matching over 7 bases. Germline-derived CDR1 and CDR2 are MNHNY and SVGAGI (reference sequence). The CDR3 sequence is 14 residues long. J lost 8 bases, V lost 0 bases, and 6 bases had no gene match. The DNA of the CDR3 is TGTGCCAGCAGTTACTCTACGACAGGGAACGGCTACACCTTC. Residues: CASSYSTTGNGYTF.

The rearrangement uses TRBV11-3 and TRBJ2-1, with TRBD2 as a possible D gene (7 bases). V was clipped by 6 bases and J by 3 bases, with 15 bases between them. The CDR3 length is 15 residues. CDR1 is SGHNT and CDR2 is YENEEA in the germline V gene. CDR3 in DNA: TGTGCCAGCAGTCGAGGGGGGGCGAACTACAATGAGCAGTTCTTC. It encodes CASSRGGANYNEQFF.

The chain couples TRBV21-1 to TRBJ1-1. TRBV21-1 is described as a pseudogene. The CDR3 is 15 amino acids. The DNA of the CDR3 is TGTGCCAGCAGCAAAATTTCCGTAGGCGGCACTGAAGCTTTCTTT. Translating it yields CASSKISVGGTEAFF.

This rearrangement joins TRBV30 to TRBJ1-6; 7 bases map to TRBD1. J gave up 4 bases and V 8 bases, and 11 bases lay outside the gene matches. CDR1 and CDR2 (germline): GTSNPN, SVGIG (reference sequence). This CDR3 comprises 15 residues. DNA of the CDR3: TGTGCCGGTACCGGGACAGTTCGATATAATTCACCCCTCCACTTT. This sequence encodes CAGTGTVRYNSPLHF.

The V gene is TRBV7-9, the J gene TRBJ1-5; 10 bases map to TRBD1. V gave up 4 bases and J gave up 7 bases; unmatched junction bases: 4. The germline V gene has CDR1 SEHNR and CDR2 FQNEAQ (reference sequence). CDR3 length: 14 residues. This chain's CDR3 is CASSSTGGGQPQHF. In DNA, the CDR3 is TGTGCCAGCAGCTCGACAGGGGGCGGACAGCCCCAGCATTTT.

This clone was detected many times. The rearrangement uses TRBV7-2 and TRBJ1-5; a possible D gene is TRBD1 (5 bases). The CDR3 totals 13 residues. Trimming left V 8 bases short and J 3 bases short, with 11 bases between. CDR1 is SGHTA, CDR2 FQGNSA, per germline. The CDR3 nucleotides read TGTGCCAGCCGGGGGGATCTCAATCAGCCCCAGCATTTT. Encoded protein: CASRGDLNQPQHF.

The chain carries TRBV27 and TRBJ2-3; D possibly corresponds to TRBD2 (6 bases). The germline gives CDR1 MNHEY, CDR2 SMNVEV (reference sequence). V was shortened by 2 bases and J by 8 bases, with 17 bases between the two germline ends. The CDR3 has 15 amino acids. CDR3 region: CASSLGTEGRRTQYF. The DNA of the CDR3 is TGTGCCAGCAGTTTAGGGACGGAAGGGAGGCGTACGCAGTATTTT.

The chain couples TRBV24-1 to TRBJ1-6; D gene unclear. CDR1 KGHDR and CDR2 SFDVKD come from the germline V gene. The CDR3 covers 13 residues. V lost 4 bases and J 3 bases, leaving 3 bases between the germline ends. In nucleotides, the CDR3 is TGTGCCACCAGTGAACTCTATAATTCACCCCTCCACTTT. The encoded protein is CATSELYNSPLHF.

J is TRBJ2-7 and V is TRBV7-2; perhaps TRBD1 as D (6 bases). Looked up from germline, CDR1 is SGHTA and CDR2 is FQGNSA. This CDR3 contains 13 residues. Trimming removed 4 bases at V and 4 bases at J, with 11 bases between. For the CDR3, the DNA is TGTGCCAGCAGCTCATTGCAGGGGTACGAGCAGTACTTC. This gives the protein CASSSLQGYEQYF.

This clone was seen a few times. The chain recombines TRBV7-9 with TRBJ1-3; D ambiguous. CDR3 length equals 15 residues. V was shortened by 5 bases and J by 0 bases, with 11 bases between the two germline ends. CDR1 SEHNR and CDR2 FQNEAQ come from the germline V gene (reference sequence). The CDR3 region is CASSLERASGNTIYF. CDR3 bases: TGTGCCAGCAGCCTAGAGAGGGCCTCTGGAAACACCATATATTTT.

The CDR3 loop is CASGPGFNYGYTF. CDR3 DNA: TGTGCCAGCGGGCCGGGATTCAACTATGGCTACACCTTC. V usage is TRBV28 and J usage is TRBJ1-2; D is undetermined. CDR3 length equals 13 residues. CDR1 is MDHEN, CDR2 SYDVKM, per germline. V shed 8 bases and J shed 2 bases, with 12 bases lying between them.